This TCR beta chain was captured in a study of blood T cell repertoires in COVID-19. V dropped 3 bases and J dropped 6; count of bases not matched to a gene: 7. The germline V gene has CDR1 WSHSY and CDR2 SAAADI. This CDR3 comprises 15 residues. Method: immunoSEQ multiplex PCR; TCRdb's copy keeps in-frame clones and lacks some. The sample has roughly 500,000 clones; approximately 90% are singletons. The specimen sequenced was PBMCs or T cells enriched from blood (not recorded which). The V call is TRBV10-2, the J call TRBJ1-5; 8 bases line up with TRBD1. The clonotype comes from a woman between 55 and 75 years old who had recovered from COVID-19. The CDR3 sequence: CASSDPGQGGQPQHF. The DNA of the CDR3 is TGCGCCAGCAGTGATCCCGGACAGGGAGGTCAGCCCCAGCATTTT.